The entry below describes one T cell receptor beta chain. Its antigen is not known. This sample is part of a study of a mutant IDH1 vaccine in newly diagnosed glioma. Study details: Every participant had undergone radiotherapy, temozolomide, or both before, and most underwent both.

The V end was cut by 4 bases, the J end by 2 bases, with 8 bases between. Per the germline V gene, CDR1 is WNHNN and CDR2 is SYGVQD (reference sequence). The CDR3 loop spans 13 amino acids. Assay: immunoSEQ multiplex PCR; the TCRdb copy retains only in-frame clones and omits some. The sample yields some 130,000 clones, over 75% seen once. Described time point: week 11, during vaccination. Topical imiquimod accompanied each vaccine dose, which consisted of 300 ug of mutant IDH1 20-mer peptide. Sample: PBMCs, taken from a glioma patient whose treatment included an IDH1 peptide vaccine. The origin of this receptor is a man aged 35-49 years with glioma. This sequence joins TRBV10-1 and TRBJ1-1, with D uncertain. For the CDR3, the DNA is TGCGCCAGCAGTGGAGCGGGTAACACTGAAGCTTTCTTT. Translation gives CASSGAGNTEAFF.